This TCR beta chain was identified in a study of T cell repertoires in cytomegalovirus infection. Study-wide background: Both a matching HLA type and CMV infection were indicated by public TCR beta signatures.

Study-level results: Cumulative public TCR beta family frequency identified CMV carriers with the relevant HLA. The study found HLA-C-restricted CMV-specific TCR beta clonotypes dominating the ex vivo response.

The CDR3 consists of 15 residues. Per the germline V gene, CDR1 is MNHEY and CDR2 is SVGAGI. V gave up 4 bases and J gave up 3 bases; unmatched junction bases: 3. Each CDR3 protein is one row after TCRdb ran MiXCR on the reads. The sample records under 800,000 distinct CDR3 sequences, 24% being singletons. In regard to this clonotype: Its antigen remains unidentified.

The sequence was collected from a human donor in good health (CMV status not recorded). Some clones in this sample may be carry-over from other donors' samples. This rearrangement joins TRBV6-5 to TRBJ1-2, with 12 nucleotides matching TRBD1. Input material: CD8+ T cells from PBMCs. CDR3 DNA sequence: TGTGCCAGCAGTTGGGACAGGGGGCCCCACTATGGCTACACCTTC. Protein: CASSWDRGPHYGYTF.